A single TCR beta chain is shown here with its context. What it recognizes is unknown. The entry originates in a study of CXCR3-negative and CXCR3-positive naive CD8 T cells. UMI-labeled 5' RACE yielded the TRB cDNA libraries. Following a re-call of the 5' RACE reads, TCRdb has one entry per CDR3 protein and lacks DNA. The sample has fewer than 60,000 distinct CDR3 sequences. Study observations and caveats: Whereas both naive subsets had comparably high diversity, memory CD8+ cells had much lower diversity.

The V gene's germline CDR1 is SQVTM and CDR2 ANQGSEA. The CDR3 spans 17 residues. The clonotype originates from a human donor in good health. Some clones in this sample may be carry-over from other donors' samples. The chain employs TRBV29-1 and TRBJ2-1; the D gene TCRdb calls, TRBD2, cannot be checked with no DNA. The sample was naive CXCR3- CD8+ T cells from blood. Sample subset: CD45RO-CCR7+CD27+CD95- naive CD8+ T cells lacking CXCR3 (TNR3-). The CDR3 protein is CSVEGTSGRALHNEQFF.